The 23 T cell receptor beta chains below were found in one sample sequenced in a study of shared clonotypes between healthy human individuals. Clones were sequenced by immunoSEQ multiplex PCR, and TCRdb holds only the in-frame ones, with some missing. The data show roughly 2.5 million clones, approximately 94% seen once. Sequencing was performed on naive CD4+ T cells sorted from blood. Stated subset: CD45RA+ positively selected. These receptors came from a man aged 18 to 35 in good health.

V and J are TRBV5-4 and TRBJ2-1; possibly TRBD2 for D (6 bases). This CDR3 region has 14 residues. Germline-derived CDR1 and CDR2 are SGHNT and YYREEE (reference sequence). The V and J ends lost 4 bases and 8 bases respectively, with 16 bases between them. This CDR3 reads CASSTDRSGHEQFF. Written as DNA, the CDR3 is TGTGCCAGCAGCACGGACCGAAGCGGGCATGAGCAGTTCTTC.

J is TRBJ2-1 and V is TRBV29-1, with D maybe TRBD2 (6 bases). V was pared by 7 bases and J by 1 base, with 14 bases between. Germline V gene lookup returns CDR1 SQVTM and CDR2 ANQGSEA. This CDR3 has 14 residues. The CDR3, as DNA: TGCAGCGGTATCCCTGGGAGGTCCTACAATGAGCAGTTCTTC. It specifies CSGIPGRSYNEQFF.

DNA for the CDR3: TGTGCCTGGAGGACCGCAGGTGGGGATAGCAATCAGCCCCAGCATTTT. Amino acids: CAWRTAGGDSNQPQHF. This chain uses TRBV30 with TRBJ1-5, with D unclear. This CDR3 has 16 residues. CDR1 and CDR2 (germline): GTSNPN, SVGIG (reference sequence). V lost 3 bases and J 0 bases, leaving 15 bases between the germline ends.

The chain carries TRBV10-3 and TRBJ2-7; a possible D gene is TRBD1 (6 bases). Germline V gene data show CDR1 as ENHRY and CDR2 as SYGVKD. The CDR3 runs to 11 residues. The V gene lost 10 bases and the J gene lost 3 bases, with 10 bases spanning the gap. DNA of the CDR3: TGTGCCACCTCACAGGGCTACGAGCAGTACTTC. Residues: CATSQGYEQYF.

This clone was counted a few times. The chain is built from TRBV18 and TRBJ1-1; 9 bases fit TRBD1. Germline V gene lookup returns CDR1 KGHSH and CDR2 LQKENI. The CDR3 is made up of 14 amino acids. V gave up 5 bases and J gave up 1 base; unmatched junction bases: 2. The CDR3 DNA sequence: TGTGCCAGCTCATCGACAGGGGGGAACACTGAAGCTTTCTTT. Amino acids: CASSSTGGNTEAFF.

DNA of the CDR3: TGTGCCAGCAGTCCCCCGGGGGCCGGATACAATGAGCAGTTCTTC. It yields the protein CASSPPGAGYNEQFF. This chain connects TRBV28 to TRBJ2-1; D is tentatively TRBD1 or TRBD2 (6 bases each). The germline gives CDR1 MDHEN, CDR2 SYDVKM. V was cut by 5 bases and J by 4 bases, with 15 bases left in between. This CDR3 contains 15 residues.

This CDR3 reads CASSPPASGSDTQYF. The CDR3 region has the DNA TGTGCCAGCTCACCACCGGCTAGCGGATCAGATACGCAGTATTTT. The J gene is TRBJ2-3, the V gene TRBV18; TRBD2 aligns across 7 bases. V trimming: 0 bases; J trimming: 4 bases; junction bases outside the gene matches: 4. This CDR3 comprises 15 residues. Germline V gene lookup returns CDR1 KGHSH and CDR2 LQKENI.

This chain links TRBV7-9 with TRBJ1-2; D is uncertain. The CDR3 extends over 14 amino acids. In germline, CDR1 is SEHNR, CDR2 FQNEAQ (reference sequence). Trimming shortened V by 5 bases and J by 4 bases, and 14 bases separated the two germline ends. CDR3 residues: CASSPRAGLYGYTF. The CDR3 nucleotides read TGTGCCAGCAGCCCCCGGGCCGGACTCTATGGCTACACCTTC.

The chain has TRBV30 and TRBJ2-2; D may be TRBD1 (5 bases). The CDR3 runs 14 residues. Trimming removed 3 bases at V and 4 bases at J, with 12 bases between. Germline V gives CDR1 GTSNPN, CDR2 SVGIG (reference sequence). The CDR3 DNA reads TGTGCCTGGAGCAAAGACAGCCCCACCGGGGAGCTGTTTTTT. This sequence encodes CAWSKDSPTGELFF.

The CDR3 DNA follows: TGTGCCAGCAGCCGGAGGGCAGGGCCTTACGAGCAGTACTTC. Amino acid sequence: CASSRRAGPYEQYF. The chain has TRBV6-5 and TRBJ2-7; D is perhaps TRBD2 (6 bases). V lost 6 bases, J lost 4 bases, and 16 bases lay in between. The CDR3 spans 14 residues. Germline assignment: CDR1 MNHEY and CDR2 SVGAGI.

The rearrangement links TRBV21-1 to TRBJ1-1; the table assigns TRBD1, which was not confirmed against the DNA. TRBV21-1 is reported as a pseudogene. The CDR3 runs to 16 residues. DNA for the CDR3: TGTGCCAGCAGCCCCGGTGGACAGGGGTTGAACACTGAAGCTTTCTTT. This encodes CASSPGGQGLNTEAFF.

The table lists this clone with a count of one. This chain links TRBV7-2 with TRBJ2-5; maybe TRBD1 (5 bases). Germline V lookup: CDR1 SGHTA, CDR2 FQGNSA. The CDR3 contains 13 residues. V lost 1 base and J 4 bases, leaving 7 bases between the germline ends. The CDR3 DNA is TGTGCCAGCAGCTTAGGGGGCCCAGAGACCCAGTACTTC. Translation gives CASSLGGPETQYF.

Only a few counts were recorded for this clone. Other DNA sequences in the same sample also yield this CDR3. This chain joins TRBV5-1 and TRBJ2-7, with 9 bases aligning to TRBD1. With 4 bases clipped from V and 3 bases from J, the junction kept 5 bases outside the gene matches. The CDR3 length is 14 residues. CDR1 and CDR2 (germline): SGHRS, YFSETQ. DNA of the CDR3: TGCGCCAGCAGCCCCCCGGGACAGGGCTACGAGCAGTACTTC. Protein sequence: CASSPPGQGYEQYF.

Worth noting for this clone: Other nucleotide sequences from this sample produce the same CDR3. CDR3 amino acids: CAWGDRGDYGYTF. DNA for the CDR3: TGTGCCTGGGGGGACAGGGGTGACTATGGCTACACCTTC. The chain employs TRBV30 and TRBJ1-2, with 10 bases identical to TRBD1. J was trimmed by 3 bases and V by 5 bases; bases with no gene match: 3. The V gene's germline CDR1 is GTSNPN and CDR2 SVGIG (reference sequence). The CDR3 sequence is 13 residues long.

V gene TRBV9 combines with J gene TRBJ2-2; D assignment may be TRBD1 or TRBD2 (5 bases each). Germline V gene data show CDR1 as SGDLS and CDR2 as YYNGEE. The CDR3 totals 14 residues. V was clipped by 0 bases and J by 6 bases, with 9 bases between them. CDR3 in amino acids: CASSVVMGPGELFF. For the CDR3, the DNA is TGTGCCAGCAGCGTAGTGATGGGACCCGGGGAGCTGTTTTTT.

The chain is built from TRBV4-2 and TRBJ2-1; 10 nucleotides line up with TRBD2. After removal of 1 base from V and 6 bases from J, the junction contained 3 bases not matched to a gene. The CDR3 is 15 residues long. Germline V gene lookup returns CDR1 LGHNA and CDR2 YNFKEQ. The CDR3 nucleotides are TGTGCCAGCAGCCAAGCTAGCGGGGGTCGCAATGAGCAGTTCTTC. It yields the protein CASSQASGGRNEQFF.

The chain uses TRBV5-8 and TRBJ2-7; 8 bases align to TRBD1. The ends lost 0 bases at V and 6 bases at J; junction bases unmatched: 8. The CDR3 covers 15 residues. Germline V gene sequence: CDR1 SGHTS, CDR2 YDEGEE. Here the CDR3 reads CASSLEGQGAREQYF. Written as DNA, the CDR3 is TGTGCCAGCAGCTTGGAGGGTCAGGGGGCGCGCGAGCAGTACTTC. The complete variable domain, with remaining parts taken from reference TRBV5-8 and TRBJ2-7, reads EAGVTQSPTHLIKTRGQQATLRCSPISGHTSVYWYQQALGLGLQFLLWYDEGEERNRGNFPPRFSGRQFPNYSSELNVNALELEDSALYLCASSLEGQGAREQYFGPGTRLTVT.

The chain links TRBV29-1 to TRBJ2-2; D is undetermined. Germline loops: CDR1 SQVTM, CDR2 ANQGSEA. Trimming removed 6 bases from V and 1 base from J, with 15 bases in between. The CDR3 totals 15 residues. CDR3 in amino acids: CSVLPRAVNTGELFF. The CDR3 DNA is TGCAGCGTGCTTCCTAGGGCAGTGAACACCGGGGAGCTGTTTTTT.

The chain uses TRBV27 and TRBJ2-7; D may be TRBD2 (7 bases). From germline, CDR1 is MNHEY and CDR2 SMNVEV (reference sequence). With 6 bases removed from V and 7 bases from J, the gap between germline ends came to 16 bases. CDR3 length equals 13 residues. The CDR3 bases are TGTGCCAGCAGCTCGCGGGGGCGCGGAGAGCAGTACTTC. It specifies CASSSRGRGEQYF.

V usage is TRBV7-2 and J usage is TRBJ2-3; D perhaps matches TRBD2 (5 bases). This CDR3 has 16 residues. Germline V gene lookup returns CDR1 SGHTA and CDR2 FQGNSA. Trimming left V 5 bases short and J 5 bases short, with 20 bases between. The CDR3 reads CASSSGRALKGDTQYF. CDR3 bases: TGTGCCAGCAGCAGCGGTCGTGCGCTGAAAGGAGATACGCAGTATTTT.

This sequence joins TRBV7-3 and TRBJ2-1; D uncertain. V was clipped by 3 bases and J by 5 bases, with 5 bases between them. The CDR3 runs to 12 residues. Germline loops: CDR1 SGHTA, CDR2 FQGTGA. In DNA form, the CDR3 reads TGTGCCAGCAGCTTTGGCCACAATGAGCAGTTCTTC. Translated: CASSFGHNEQFF.

The rearrangement uses TRBV2 and TRBJ1-3; D is undetermined. CDR3 size: 15 residues. CDR1 is SNHLY, CDR2 FYNNEI, per germline. V dropped 7 bases and J dropped 2 bases, with 15 bases sitting between them. The DNA of the CDR3 is TGTGCCAGCATTTTGTCCGGTTCAGCTGGAAACACCATATATTTT. Its protein is CASILSGSAGNTIYF. The variable domain in full, with the rest retrieved from reference TRBV2 and TRBJ1-3, is EPEVTQTPSHQVTQMGQEVILRCVPISNHLYFYWYRQILGQKVEFLVSFYNNEISEKSEIFDDQFSVERPDGSNFTLKIRSTKLEDSAMYFCASILSGSAGNTIYFGEGSWLTVV.

The CDR3 loop is CAWTFSNSDTQYF. In DNA form, the CDR3 reads TGTGCCTGGACCTTTTCGAACTCCGATACGCAGTATTTT. The J gene is TRBJ2-3, the V gene TRBV30; D remains unclear. This CDR3 is built from 13 residues. Germline lookup yields CDR1 GTSNPN and CDR2 SVGIG (reference sequence). Trimming removed 4 bases at V and 6 bases at J, with 14 bases between. The full variable domain, in which reference TRBV30 and TRBJ2-3 provide the parts outside the CDR3, is SQTIHQWPATLVQPVGSPLSLECTVEGTSNPNLYWYRQAAGRGLQLLFYSVGIGQISSEVPQNLSASRPQDRQFILSSKKLLLSDSGFYLCAWTFSNSDTQYFGPGTRLTVL.